These 14 T cell receptor beta chains share one sample of origin, sequenced in a study of blood T cell repertoires in COVID-19. Clones were read by immunoSEQ multiplex PCR, and TCRdb kept only the in-frame ones, dropping some. Of 140,000 to 150,000 clones detected, 70% to 90% appear once; the ten largest clones hold approximately 2%. The sample was peripheral blood. Source of these receptors: a man between 65 and 79 years old with acute or convalescent COVID-19.

The chain links TRBV6-5 to TRBJ1-6; D possibly corresponds to TRBD1 (6 bases). The CDR3 contains 14 residues. The V and J ends lost 6 bases and 7 bases respectively, with 13 bases between them. Per the germline V gene, CDR1 is MNHEY and CDR2 is SVGAGI. The CDR3 DNA reads as TGTGCCAGCAGGAGTGACAGGAGGAATTCACCCCTCCACTTT. Residues: CASRSDRRNSPLHF.

The chain is built from TRBV7-2 and TRBJ2-1, with D uncertain. Germline values: CDR1 SGHTA, CDR2 FQGNSA. The CDR3 consists of 15 residues. V was trimmed by 6 bases and J by 7 bases, leaving 19 bases between them. CDR3 sequence: CASSRPIGSRNEQFF. CDR3 sequence (DNA): TGTGCCAGCAGTAGGCCTATCGGGTCTAGGAATGAGCAGTTCTTC.

This clone was seen more than once but under ten times. The chain links TRBV28 to TRBJ2-7; 7 nucleotides agree with TRBD2. CDR3 size: 15 residues. The V and J ends lost 5 bases and 4 bases, in that order; junction bases with no gene match: 11. Germline V gene data show CDR1 as MDHEN and CDR2 as SYDVKM. For the CDR3, the DNA is TGTGCCAGCAGTCTCGCTGGGGGGGGGACTTACGAGCAGTACTTC. This translates into CASSLAGGGTYEQYF. Drawing the rest from reference TRBV28 and TRBJ2-7, the complete variable domain is DVKVTQSSRYLVKRTGEKVFLECVQDMDHENMFWYRQDPGLGLRLIYFSYDVKMKEKGDIPEGYSVSREKKERFSLILESASTNQTSMYLCASSLAGGGTYEQYFGPGTRLTVT.

This sequence joins TRBV11-2 and TRBJ2-3; D call uncertain. The V and J ends lost 5 bases and 2 bases respectively, with 11 bases between them. The CDR3 contains 14 residues. Germline values: CDR1 SGHAT, CDR2 FQNNGV. The CDR3, as DNA: TGTGCCAGCAGCCCCGTCCTGTCCACAGATACGCAGTATTTT. Translated: CASSPVLSTDTQYF.

This rearrangement joins TRBV11-1 to TRBJ2-1; 7 nucleotides match TRBD2. The V gene's germline CDR1 is SGHAT and CDR2 FQDESV (reference sequence). The CDR3 runs to 16 residues. V lost 5 bases, J lost 0 bases, and 7 bases stayed unmatched. The CDR3 nucleotides read TGTGCCAGCAGCGACGCTAGCGGAAGCTCCTACAATGAGCAGTTCTTC. Residues: CASSDASGSSYNEQFF. The complete variable domain, with remaining parts taken from reference TRBV11-1 and TRBJ2-1, reads EAEVAQSPRYKITEKSQAVAFWCDPISGHATLYWYRQILGQGPELLVQFQDESVVDDSQLPKDRFSAERLKGVDSTLKIQPAELGDSAMYLCASSDASGSSYNEQFFGPGTRLTVL.

The chain links TRBV6-5 to TRBJ2-2, with D perhaps matching TRBD2 (5 bases). This CDR3 contains 14 residues. Trimming removed 7 bases at V and 8 bases at J, with 17 bases between. Germline CDR1 and CDR2: MNHEY and SVGAGI. CDR3 coding DNA: TGTGCCAGCACCCTAGGCGGGTATTCAGGGGAGCTGTTTTTT. This codes for CASTLGGYSGELFF.

The chain is built from TRBV5-1 and TRBJ2-7, with D perhaps matching TRBD2 (7 bases). Germline V gene lookup returns CDR1 SGHRS and CDR2 YFSETQ. V lost 5 bases and J lost 3, with 18 bases in between. The CDR3 runs to 15 residues. The CDR3 DNA is TGCGCCAGCAGTCTCTTAGGGGGGGCGGACTACGAGCAGTACTTC. It codes for CASSLLGGADYEQYF.

This sequence joins TRBV19 and TRBJ1-6; 7 nucleotides line up with TRBD1. The CDR3 has 16 residues. Per germline, CDR1 LNHDA and CDR2 SQIVND (reference sequence). The ends lost 5 bases at V and 10 bases at J; junction bases unmatched: 14. CDR3 coding DNA: TGTGCCAGTAGTCCCCCCTTAAAGGGGGCAATCTCACCCCTCCACTTT. It is translated as CASSPPLKGAISPLHF.

J is TRBJ2-4 and V is TRBV5-1, with TRBD1 matching over 10 bases. V was pared by 4 bases and J by 3 bases, with 10 bases of the junction left unmatched. Germline V lookup: CDR1 SGHRS, CDR2 YFSETQ. The CDR3 extends over 17 amino acids. The CDR3 protein is CASSRAGTGDNKNIQYF. The CDR3 region has the DNA TGCGCCAGCAGCCGTGCCGGGACAGGGGATAACAAAAACATTCAGTACTTC.

This clone was found a few times. The gene calls are TRBV19 and TRBJ2-7; TRBD2 matches at 10 bases. Germline V gene sequence: CDR1 LNHDA, CDR2 SQIVND (reference sequence). J was trimmed by 2 bases and V by 5 bases; bases with no gene match: 6. The CDR3 is 15 residues long. The CDR3 DNA sequence: TGTGCCAGTAGTTATCGACTAGCGGGCCCCTACGAGCAGTACTTC. Amino acids: CASSYRLAGPYEQYF.

The CDR3 DNA is TGTGCCAGCTCAGGAGTCTCTGGGGCCAACGTCCTGACTTTC. This sequence encodes CASSGVSGANVLTF. The chain has TRBV18 and TRBJ2-6, with D uncertain. V was pared by 5 bases and J by 0 bases, with 5 bases between. There are 14 residues in the CDR3. Germline V gene data show CDR1 as KGHSH and CDR2 as LQKENI.

The chain joins TRBV6-5 to TRBJ2-7; maybe TRBD1 (5 bases). Trimming shortened V by 0 bases and J by 2 bases, and 8 bases separated the two germline ends. Germline V gene sequence: CDR1 MNHEY, CDR2 SVGAGI. This CDR3 is built from 14 residues. The CDR3, as DNA: TGTGCCAGCAGTTACTCAGGCAGGGCCTACGAGCAGTACTTC. Protein sequence: CASSYSGRAYEQYF.

The V and J genes are TRBV19 and TRBJ1-5, with 9 bases fitting TRBD1. This CDR3 spans 16 amino acids. The germline gives CDR1 LNHDA, CDR2 SQIVND (reference sequence). After removal of 5 bases from V and 4 bases from J, the junction contained 9 bases not matched to a gene. The CDR3 region has the DNA TGTGCCAGTAGTCCCGGGACAGGGCTTCGAAATCAGCCCCAGCATTTT. As protein: CASSPGTGLRNQPQHF.

The chain is built from TRBV3-1 (or the pseudogene TRBV3-2) and TRBJ1-1, with 7 nucleotides matching TRBD1. The CDR3 is made up of 16 amino acids. With V trimmed by 4 bases and J by 2 bases, 10 bases remained unmatched. Germline V gives CDR1 LGHDT, CDR2 YNNKEL (reference sequence). In DNA form, the CDR3 reads TGTGCCAGCAGCCTCCGGGACAGCTTACCAAACACTGAAGCTTTCTTT. Protein sequence: CASSLRDSLPNTEAFF.